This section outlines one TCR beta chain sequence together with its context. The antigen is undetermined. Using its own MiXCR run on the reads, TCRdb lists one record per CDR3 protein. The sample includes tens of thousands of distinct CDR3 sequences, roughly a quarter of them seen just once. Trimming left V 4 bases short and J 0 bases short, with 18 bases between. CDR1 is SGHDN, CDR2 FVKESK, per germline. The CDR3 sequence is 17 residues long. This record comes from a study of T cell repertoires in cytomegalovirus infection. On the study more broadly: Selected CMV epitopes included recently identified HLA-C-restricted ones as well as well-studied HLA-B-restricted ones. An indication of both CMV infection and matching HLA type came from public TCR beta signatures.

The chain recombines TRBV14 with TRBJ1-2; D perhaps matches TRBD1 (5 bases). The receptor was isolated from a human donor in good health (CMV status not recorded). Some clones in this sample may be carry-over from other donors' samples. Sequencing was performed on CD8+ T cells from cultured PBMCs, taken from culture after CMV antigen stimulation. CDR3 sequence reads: CASSPSAWGGTNYGYTF. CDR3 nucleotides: TGTGCCAGCAGCCCATCAGCGTGGGGGGGAACTAACTATGGCTACACCTTC.